This T cell receptor (beta chain) emerged from a study of yellow fever vaccine responses in identical twins. TCRdb independently ran MiXCR on the RT-PCR reads; one entry per CDR3 protein. The sample records 850 to 1,100 distinct CDR3 sequences, roughly 84% being singletons. The CDR3 loop spans 14 amino acids. Trimming took 3 bases from V and 7 from J, leaving 19 bases between them. The germline gives CDR1 DFQATT, CDR2 SNEGSKA (reference sequence). Source: T cells from blood (PBMCs), unsorted or a sorted subset (not recorded which), taken before or after yellow fever vaccination (not recorded which). The V gene is TRBV20-1, the J gene TRBJ2-7; no clear D gene. The source of this sequence is a young woman who received the yellow fever vaccine. The DNA of the CDR3 is TGCAGTGCTAGTCGGGCACCCTCTTTGGGGGAGCAGTACTTC. Its translation is CSASRAPSLGEQYF.